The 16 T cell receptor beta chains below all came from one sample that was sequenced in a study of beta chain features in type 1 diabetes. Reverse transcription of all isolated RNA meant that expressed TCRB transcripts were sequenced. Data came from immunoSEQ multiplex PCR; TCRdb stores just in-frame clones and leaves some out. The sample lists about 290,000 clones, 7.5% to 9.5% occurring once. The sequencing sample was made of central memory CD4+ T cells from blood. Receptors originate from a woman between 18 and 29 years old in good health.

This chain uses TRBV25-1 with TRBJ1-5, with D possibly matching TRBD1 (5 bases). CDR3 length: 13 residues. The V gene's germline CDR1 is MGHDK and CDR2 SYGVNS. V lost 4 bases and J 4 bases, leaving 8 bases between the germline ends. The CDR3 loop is CASSGWGNQPQHF. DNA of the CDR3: TGTGCCAGCAGTGGTTGGGGGAATCAGCCCCAGCATTTT.

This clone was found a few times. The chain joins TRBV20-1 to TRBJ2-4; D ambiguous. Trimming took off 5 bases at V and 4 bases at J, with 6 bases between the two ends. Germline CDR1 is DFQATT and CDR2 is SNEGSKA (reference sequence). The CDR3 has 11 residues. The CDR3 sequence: CSAGPKNIQYF. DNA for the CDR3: TGCAGTGCTGGGCCAAAAAACATTCAGTACTTC.

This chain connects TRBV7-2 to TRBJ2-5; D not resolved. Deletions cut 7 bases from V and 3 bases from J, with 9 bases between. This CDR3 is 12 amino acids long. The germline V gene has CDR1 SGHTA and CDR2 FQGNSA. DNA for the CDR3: TGTGCCAGCACCTACCCTAAAGAGACCCAGTACTTC. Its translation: CASTYPKETQYF. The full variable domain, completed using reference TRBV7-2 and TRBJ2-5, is GAGVSQSPSNKVTEKGKDVELRCDPISGHTALYWYRQSLGQGLEFLIYFQGNSAPDKSGLPSDRFSAERTGGSVSTLTIQRTQQEDSAVYLCASTYPKETQYFGPGTRLLVL.

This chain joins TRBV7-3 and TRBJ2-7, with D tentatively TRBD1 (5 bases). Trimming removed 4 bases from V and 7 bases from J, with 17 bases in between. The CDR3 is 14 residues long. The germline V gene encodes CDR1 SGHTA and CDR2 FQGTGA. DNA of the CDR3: TGTGCCAGCAGCTCCCAGGACACGGTCGGTGAGCAGTACTTC. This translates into CASSSQDTVGEQYF.

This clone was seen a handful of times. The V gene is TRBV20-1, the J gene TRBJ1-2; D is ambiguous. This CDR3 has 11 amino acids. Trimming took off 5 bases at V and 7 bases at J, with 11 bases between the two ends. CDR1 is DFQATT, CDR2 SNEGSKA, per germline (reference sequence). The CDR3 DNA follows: TGCAGTGCTCTCGGCAGCGGTGGCTACACCTTC. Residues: CSALGSGGYTF.

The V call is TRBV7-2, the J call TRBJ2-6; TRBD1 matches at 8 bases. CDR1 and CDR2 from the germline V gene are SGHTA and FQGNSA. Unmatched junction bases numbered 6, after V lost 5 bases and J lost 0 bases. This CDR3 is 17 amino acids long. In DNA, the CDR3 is TGTGCCAGCAGCCCAGGGACAGGACGCTCTGGGGCCAACGTCCTGACTTTC. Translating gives CASSPGTGRSGANVLTF.

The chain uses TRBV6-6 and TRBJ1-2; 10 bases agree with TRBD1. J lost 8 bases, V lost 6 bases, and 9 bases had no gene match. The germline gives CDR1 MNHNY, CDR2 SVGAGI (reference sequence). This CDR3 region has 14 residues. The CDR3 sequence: CASSRSGTGEGYTF. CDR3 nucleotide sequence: TGTGCCAGCAGCCGATCCGGGACAGGGGAAGGCTACACCTTC.

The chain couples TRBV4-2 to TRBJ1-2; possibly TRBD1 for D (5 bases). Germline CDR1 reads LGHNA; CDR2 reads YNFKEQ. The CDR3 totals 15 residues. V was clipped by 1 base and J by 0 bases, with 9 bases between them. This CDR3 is CASSQGQSANYGYTF. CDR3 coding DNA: TGTGCCAGCAGCCAAGGACAGTCAGCTAACTATGGCTACACCTTC.

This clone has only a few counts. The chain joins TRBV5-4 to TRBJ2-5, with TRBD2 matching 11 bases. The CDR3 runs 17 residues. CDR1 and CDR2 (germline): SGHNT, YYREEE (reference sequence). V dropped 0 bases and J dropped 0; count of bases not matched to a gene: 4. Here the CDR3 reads CASSLGTSGPYQETQYF. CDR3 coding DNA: TGTGCCAGCAGCTTGGGGACTAGCGGGCCGTACCAAGAGACCCAGTACTTC.

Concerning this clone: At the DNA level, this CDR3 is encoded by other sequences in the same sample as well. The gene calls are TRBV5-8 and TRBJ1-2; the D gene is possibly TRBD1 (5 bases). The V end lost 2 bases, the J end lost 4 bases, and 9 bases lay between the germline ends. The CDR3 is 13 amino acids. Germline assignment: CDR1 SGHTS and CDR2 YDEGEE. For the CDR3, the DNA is TGTGCCAGCAGCTTCGCGGGGACCTATGGCTACACCTTC. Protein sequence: CASSFAGTYGYTF.

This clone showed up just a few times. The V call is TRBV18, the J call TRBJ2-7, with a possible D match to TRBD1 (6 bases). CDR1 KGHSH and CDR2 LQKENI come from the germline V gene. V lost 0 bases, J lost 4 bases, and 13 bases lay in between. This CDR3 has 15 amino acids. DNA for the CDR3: TGTGCCAGCTCACCACCTAGCAGGGGAGAGTACGAGCAGTACTTC. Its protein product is CASSPPSRGEYEQYF.

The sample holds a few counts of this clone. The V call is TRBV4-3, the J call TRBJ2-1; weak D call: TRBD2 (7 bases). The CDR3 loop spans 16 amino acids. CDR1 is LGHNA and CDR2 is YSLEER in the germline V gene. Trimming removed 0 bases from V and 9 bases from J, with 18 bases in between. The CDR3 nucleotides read TGCGCCAGCAGCCAAGAATTGGGAGGGGGGGCGAGTGAGCAGTTCTTC. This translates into CASSQELGGGASEQFF.

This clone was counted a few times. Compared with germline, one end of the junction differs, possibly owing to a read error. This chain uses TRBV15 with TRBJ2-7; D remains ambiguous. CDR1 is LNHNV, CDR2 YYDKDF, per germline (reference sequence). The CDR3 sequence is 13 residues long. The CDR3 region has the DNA TGTGCCACCAGCAGAGATCTCAGTCTAGGTCACTCCTTC. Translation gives CATSRDLSLGHSF.

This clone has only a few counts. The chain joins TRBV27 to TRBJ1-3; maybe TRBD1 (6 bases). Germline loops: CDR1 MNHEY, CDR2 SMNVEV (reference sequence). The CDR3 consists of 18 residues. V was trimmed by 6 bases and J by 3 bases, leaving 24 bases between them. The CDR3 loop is CASSPWGHSRSGGNTIYF. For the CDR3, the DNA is TGTGCCAGCAGCCCCTGGGGACACTCTCGCTCTGGTGGAAACACCATATATTTT.

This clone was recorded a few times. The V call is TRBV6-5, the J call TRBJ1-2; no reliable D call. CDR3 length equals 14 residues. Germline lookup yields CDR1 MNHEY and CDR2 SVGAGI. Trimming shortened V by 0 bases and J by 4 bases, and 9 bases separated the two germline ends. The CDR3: CASSYSQASYGYTF. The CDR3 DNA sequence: TGTGCCAGCAGTTACTCTCAGGCGAGCTATGGCTACACCTTC.

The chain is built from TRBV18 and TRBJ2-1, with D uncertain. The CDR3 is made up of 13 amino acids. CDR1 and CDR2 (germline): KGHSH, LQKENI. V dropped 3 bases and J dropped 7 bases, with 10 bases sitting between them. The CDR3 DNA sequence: TGTGCCAGCTCACCCATAAGCGTTAATGAGCAGTTCTTC. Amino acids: CASSPISVNEQFF.